This T cell receptor beta chain emerged from a study of response to subunit inactivated influenza vaccine. TCRdb analysed the RT-PCR reads with MiXCR anew, one entry per CDR3 protein. The sample has some 850,000 distinct CDR3 sequences, roughly 18% seen once. This clonotype was detected a few times. Its antigen is not identified. V lost 1 base to trimming and J lost 3 bases; unmatched junction nucleotides: 5. The germline V gene encodes CDR1 LGHNA and CDR2 YSLEER. The CDR3 is 15 amino acids. The study, taken as a whole, reports: The study's authors posited that every seasonal influenza vaccination enlists few new T cells.

This TCR came from a man aged 45 to 65 who received an inactivated influenza vaccine. This chain joins TRBV4-3 and TRBJ2-7; 8 bases agree with TRBD2. Here the sequenced sample was PBMCs from blood, taken roughly 5 days after vaccination. In nucleotides, the CDR3 is TGCGCCAGCAGCCAAGGAGCGGGGGTGGGCTACGAGCAGTACTTC. The encoded protein is CASSQGAGVGYEQYF.